This T cell receptor beta chain was sequenced for a study of graft-versus-host responses after intestinal transplantation. Study summary: Anti-thymocyte globulin was used for induction in all recipients, who then took tacrolimus and steroids for about 3 years.

To note about this clone: Its antigen remains unknown. Germline and junction disagree at one end, which may indicate a read error.

Whole-study results and caveats: GvH clones were found in recipient marrow; some appeared first in ileum or blood.

This CDR3 spans 13 amino acids. Germline assignment: CDR1 MNHNY and CDR2 SVGAGI (reference sequence). Here immunoSEQ multiplex PCR was the method, and the copy in TCRdb shows in-frame clones only, minus some. The sample shows approximately 89,000 clones, about 93% of them seen only once. The genes are TRBV6-6 and TRBJ2-7; 7 bases are a match to TRBD1. This TCR derives from a human donor who was the organ donor for an intestinal transplant. The input for sequencing was unstimulated CD8+ T cells sorted from spleen or lymph node cells, taken before transplant. The CDR3 sequence is CASSYAGTALTIF. In DNA, the CDR3 is TGTGCCAGCAGTTACGCCGGGACAGCCCTTACTATCTTC.